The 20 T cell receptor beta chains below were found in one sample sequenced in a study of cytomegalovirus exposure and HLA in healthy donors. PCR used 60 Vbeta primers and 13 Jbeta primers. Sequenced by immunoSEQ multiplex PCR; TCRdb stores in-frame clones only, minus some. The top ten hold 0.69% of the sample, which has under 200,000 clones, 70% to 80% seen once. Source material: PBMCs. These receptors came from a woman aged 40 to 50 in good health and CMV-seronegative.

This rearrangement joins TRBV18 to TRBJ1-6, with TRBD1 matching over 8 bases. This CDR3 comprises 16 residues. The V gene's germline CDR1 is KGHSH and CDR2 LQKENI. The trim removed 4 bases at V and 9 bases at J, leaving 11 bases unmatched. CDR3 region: CASSQSLGQGASPLHF. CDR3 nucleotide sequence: TGTGCCAGCTCACAAAGCCTAGGGCAGGGGGCTTCACCCCTCCACTTT.

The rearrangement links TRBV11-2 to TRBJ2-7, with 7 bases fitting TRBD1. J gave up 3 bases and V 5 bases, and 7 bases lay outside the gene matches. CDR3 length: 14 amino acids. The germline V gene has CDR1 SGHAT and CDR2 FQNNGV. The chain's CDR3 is CASSERAGGYEQYF. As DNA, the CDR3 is TGTGCCAGCAGCGAGAGGGCAGGGGGCTACGAGCAGTACTTC.

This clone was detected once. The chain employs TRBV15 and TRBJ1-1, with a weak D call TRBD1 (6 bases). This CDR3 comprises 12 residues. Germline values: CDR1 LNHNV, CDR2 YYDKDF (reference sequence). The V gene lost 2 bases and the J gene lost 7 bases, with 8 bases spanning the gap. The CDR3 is CATSRKGDEAFF. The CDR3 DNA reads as TGTGCCACCAGCAGAAAGGGGGATGAAGCTTTCTTT.

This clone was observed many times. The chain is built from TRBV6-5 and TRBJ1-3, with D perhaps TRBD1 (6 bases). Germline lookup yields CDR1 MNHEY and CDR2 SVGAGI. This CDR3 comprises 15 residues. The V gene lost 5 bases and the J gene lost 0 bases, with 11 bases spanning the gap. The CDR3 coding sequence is TGTGCCAGCAGTCTCGGGACACGCTCTGGAAACACCATATATTTT. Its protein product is CASSLGTRSGNTIYF.

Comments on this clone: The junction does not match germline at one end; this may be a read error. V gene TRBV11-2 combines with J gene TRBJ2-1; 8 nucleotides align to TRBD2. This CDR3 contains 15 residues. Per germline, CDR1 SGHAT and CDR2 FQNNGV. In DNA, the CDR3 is TGTGCCAGCAGCTTGGCCGGGAGGGCCTATAATGAGCAGTTCTTC. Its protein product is CASSLAGRAYNEQFF.

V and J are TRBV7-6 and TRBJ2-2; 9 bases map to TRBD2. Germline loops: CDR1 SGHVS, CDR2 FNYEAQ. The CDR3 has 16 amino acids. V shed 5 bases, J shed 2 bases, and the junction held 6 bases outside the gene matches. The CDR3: CASSRRLAANTGELFF. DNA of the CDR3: TGTGCCAGCAGCAGAAGACTAGCGGCTAACACCGGGGAGCTGTTTTTT.

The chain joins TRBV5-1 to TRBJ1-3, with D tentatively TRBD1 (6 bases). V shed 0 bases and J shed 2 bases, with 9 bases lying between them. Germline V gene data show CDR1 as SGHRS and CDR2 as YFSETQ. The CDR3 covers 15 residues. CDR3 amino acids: CASSLAGGPGNTIYF. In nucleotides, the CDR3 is TGCGCCAGCAGCTTGGCGGGGGGCCCTGGAAACACCATATATTTT.

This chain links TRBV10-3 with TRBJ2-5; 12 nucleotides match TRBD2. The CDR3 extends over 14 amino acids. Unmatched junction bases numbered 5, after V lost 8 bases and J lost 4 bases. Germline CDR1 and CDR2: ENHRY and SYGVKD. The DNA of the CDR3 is TGTGCCATCGCTAGCGGGGGGGCCGGAGAGACCCAGTACTTC. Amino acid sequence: CAIASGGAGETQYF.

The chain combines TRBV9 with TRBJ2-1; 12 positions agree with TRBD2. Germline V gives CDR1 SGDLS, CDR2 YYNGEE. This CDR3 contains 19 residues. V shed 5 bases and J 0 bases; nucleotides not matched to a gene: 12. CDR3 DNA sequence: TGTGCCAGCAGTGGACTAGCGGGGATTTCGGGGAGCTCCTACAATGAGCAGTTCTTC. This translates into CASSGLAGISGSSYNEQFF.

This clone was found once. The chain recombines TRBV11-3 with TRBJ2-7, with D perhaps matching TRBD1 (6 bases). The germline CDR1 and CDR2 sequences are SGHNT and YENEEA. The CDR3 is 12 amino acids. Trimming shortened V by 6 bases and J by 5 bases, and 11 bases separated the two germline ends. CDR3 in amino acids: CASSAQGHEQYF. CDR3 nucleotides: TGTGCCAGCAGTGCACAGGGCCACGAGCAGTACTTC.

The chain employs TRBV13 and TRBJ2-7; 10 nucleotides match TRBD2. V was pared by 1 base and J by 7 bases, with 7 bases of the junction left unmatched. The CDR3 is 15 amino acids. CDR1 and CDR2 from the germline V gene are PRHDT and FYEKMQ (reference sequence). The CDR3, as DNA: TGTGCCAGCAGCTTAGCACTAGCGGGGTTTGAAGAGCAGTACTTC. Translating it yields CASSLALAGFEEQYF. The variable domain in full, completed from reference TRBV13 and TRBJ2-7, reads AAGVIQSPRHLIKEKRETATLKCYPIPRHDTVYWYQQGPGQDPQFLISFYEKMQSDKGSIPDRFSAQQFSDYHSELNMSSLELGDSALYFCASSLALAGFEEQYFGPGTRLTVT.

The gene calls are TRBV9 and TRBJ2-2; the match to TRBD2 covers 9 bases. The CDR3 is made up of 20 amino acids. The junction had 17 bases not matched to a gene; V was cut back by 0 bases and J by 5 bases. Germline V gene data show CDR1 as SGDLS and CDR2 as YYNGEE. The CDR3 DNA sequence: TGTGCCAGCAGCGTAGCTACCCCGGATGGTAGCGGGGGCCGGACCGGGGAGCTGTTTTTT. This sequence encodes CASSVATPDGSGGRTGELFF.

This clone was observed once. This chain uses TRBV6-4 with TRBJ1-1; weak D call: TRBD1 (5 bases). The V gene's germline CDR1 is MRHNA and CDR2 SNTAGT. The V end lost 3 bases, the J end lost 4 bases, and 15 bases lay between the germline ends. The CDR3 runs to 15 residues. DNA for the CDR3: TGTGCCAGCAGTGAGGGGCTAACGGTGGCCACTGAAGCTTTCTTT. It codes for CASSEGLTVATEAFF.

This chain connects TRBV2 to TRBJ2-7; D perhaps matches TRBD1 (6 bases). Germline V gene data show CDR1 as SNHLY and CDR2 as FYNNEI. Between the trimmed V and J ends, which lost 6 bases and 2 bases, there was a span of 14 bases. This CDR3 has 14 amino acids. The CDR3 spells CASSVGGATYEQYF. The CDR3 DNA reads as TGTGCCAGCAGCGTAGGGGGAGCTACCTACGAGCAGTACTTC.

CDR3 loop: CASRPYGTNEKLFF. As DNA, the CDR3 is TGTGCCAGCAGACCCTACGGGACTAATGAAAAACTGTTTTTT. The V call is TRBV28, the J call TRBJ1-4, with no clear D. The germline gives CDR1 MDHEN, CDR2 SYDVKM. This CDR3 has 14 residues. The germline V and J ends were trimmed by 6 bases and 2 bases, with 10 bases remaining between them. The complete variable domain, with remaining parts taken from reference TRBV28 and TRBJ1-4, reads DVKVTQSSRYLVKRTGEKVFLECVQDMDHENMFWYRQDPGLGLRLIYFSYDVKMKEKGDIPEGYSVSREKKERFSLILESASTNQTSMYLCASRPYGTNEKLFFGSGTQLSVL.

The CDR3 protein is CASSPTGMQETQYF. The DNA for the CDR3 is TGTGCCAGCAGCCCGACGGGGATGCAAGAGACCCAGTACTTC. The J gene is TRBJ2-5, the V gene TRBV5-4, with D possibly matching TRBD2 (5 bases). Germline-derived CDR1 and CDR2 are SGHNT and YYREEE (reference sequence). Deletions cut 4 bases from V and 2 bases from J, with 12 bases between. The CDR3 is 14 residues long.

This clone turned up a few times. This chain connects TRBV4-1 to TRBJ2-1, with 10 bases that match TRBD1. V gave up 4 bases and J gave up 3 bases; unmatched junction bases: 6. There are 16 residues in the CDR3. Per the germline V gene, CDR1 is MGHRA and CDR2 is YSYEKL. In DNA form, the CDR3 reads TGCGCCAGCAGCCGAGAGAGGACAGGGGGCTACAATGAGCAGTTCTTC. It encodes CASSRERTGGYNEQFF.

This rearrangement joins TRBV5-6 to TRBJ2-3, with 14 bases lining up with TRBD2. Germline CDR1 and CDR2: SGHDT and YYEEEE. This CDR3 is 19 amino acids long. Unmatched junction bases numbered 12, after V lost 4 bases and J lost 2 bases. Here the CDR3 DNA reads TGTGCCAGCAGCCCCAATGGACTAGCGGGGGGCCTACTCACAGATACGCAGTATTTT. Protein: CASSPNGLAGGLLTDTQYF.

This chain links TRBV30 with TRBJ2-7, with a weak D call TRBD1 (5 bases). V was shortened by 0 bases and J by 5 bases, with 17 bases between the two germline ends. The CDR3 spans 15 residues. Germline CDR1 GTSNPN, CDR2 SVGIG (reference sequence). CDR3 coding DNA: TGTGCCTGGAGTGTAAGGGGCAGGATAGCTCACGAGCAGTACTTC. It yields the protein CAWSVRGRIAHEQYF.

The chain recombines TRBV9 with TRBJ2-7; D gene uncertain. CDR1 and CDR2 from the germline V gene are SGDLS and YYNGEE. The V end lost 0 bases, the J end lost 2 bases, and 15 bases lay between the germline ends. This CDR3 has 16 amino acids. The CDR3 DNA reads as TGTGCCAGCAGCGTAGGAAAACACTCAGGCCCCTACGAGCAGTACTTC. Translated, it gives CASSVGKHSGPYEQYF.